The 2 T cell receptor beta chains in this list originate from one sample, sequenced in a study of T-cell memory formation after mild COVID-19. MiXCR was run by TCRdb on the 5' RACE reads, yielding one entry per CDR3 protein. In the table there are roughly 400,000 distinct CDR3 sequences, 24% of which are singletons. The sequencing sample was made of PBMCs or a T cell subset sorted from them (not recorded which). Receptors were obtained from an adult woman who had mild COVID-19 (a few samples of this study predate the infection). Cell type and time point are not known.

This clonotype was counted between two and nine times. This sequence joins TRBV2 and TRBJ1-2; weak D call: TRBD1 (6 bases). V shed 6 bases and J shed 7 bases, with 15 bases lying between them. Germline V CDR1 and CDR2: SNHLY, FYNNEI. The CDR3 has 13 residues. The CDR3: CASRRTAKGGYTF. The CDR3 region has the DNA TGTGCCAGCAGGCGGACAGCTAAAGGTGGCTACACCTTC.

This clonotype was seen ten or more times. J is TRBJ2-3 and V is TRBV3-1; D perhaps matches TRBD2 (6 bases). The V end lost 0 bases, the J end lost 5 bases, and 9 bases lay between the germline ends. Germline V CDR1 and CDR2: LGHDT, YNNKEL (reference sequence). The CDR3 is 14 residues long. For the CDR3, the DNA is TGTGCCAGCAGCCAAGACCTCGGGAGAGATACGCAGTATTTT. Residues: CASSQDLGRDTQYF.